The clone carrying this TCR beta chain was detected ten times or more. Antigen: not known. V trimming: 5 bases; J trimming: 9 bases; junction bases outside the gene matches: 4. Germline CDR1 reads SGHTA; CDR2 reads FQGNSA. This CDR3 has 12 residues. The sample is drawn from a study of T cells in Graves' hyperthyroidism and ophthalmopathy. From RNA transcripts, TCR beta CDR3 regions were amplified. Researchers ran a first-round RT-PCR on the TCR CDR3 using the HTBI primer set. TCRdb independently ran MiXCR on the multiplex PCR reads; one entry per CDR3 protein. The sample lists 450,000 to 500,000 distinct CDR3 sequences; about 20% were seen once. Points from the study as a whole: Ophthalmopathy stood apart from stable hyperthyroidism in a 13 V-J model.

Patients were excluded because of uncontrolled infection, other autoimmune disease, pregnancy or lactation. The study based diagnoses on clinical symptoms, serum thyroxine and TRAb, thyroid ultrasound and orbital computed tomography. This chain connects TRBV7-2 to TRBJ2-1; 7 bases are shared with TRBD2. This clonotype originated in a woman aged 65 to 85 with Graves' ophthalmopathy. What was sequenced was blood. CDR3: CASSAGGIEQFF. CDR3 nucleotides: TGTGCCAGCAGCGCCGGGGGGATTGAGCAGTTCTTC.